This is a list of T cell receptor beta chains from one sample in a study of metastatic and nonmetastatic thyroid tumors. TCRdb re-clonotyped the PCR reads via MiXCR. The table records about 23,000 clones, 25% to 30% of them present only once. The sequenced sample consisted of tumor tissue. The receptors stem from a female donor with papillary thyroid cancer or a benign thyroid nodule (not recorded which). Some clones in this sample may be carry-over from other donors' samples. The CDR3 runs from the conserved cysteine through the conserved F or W. D genes are given only for firm matches. Size is stated for part of the rows, as once, few or many counts, or as a class when the clone is expanded.

d_gene: -; abundance: many; j_gene: TRBJ1-1; v_gene: TRBV7-6; CDR3aa: CASSPEAFF; CDR3nt: TGTGCCAGCAGCCCTGAAGCTTTCTTT
d_gene: -; abundance: once; j_gene: TRBJ2-7; v_gene: TRBV14; CDR3aa: CASSQVFSGYYEQYF; CDR3nt: TGTGCCAGCAGCCAGGTATTCTCCGGGTACTACGAGCAGTACTTC
d_gene: -; abundance: -; j_gene: TRBJ2-2; v_gene: TRBV7-9; CDR3aa: CASSSRVGETVELFF; CDR3nt: TGTGCCAGCAGCTCCCGGGTGGGGGAGACCGTGGAGCTGTTTTTT
d_gene: -; abundance: -; j_gene: TRBJ1-1; v_gene: TRBV6-6; CDR3aa: CASSYSRTTEAFF; CDR3nt: TGTGCCAGCAGTTACTCACGGACCACTGAAGCTTTCTTT
d_gene: -; abundance: -; j_gene: TRBJ2-1; v_gene: TRBV20-1; CDR3aa: CSARDGGMGNDNEQFF; CDR3nt: TGCAGTGCTAGAGATGGGGGGATGGGGAATGACAATGAGCAGTTCTTC
d_gene: -; abundance: -; j_gene: TRBJ2-7; v_gene: TRBV12-3/TRBV12-4; CDR3aa: CASSLIRRSAAGAFSYEQYF; CDR3nt: TGTGCCAGCAGTTTGATTCGTAGGTCGGCAGCAGGGGCTTTCTCCTACGAGCAGTACTTC
d_gene: -; abundance: -; j_gene: TRBJ1-4; v_gene: TRBV2; CDR3aa: CASSEDGDTTNEKLFF; CDR3nt: TGTGCCAGCAGTGAAGACGGGGACACAACTAATGAAAAACTGTTTTTT
d_gene: TRBD2; abundance: medium-sized; j_gene: TRBJ2-1; v_gene: TRBV6-5; CDR3aa: CASSPRPTSGGGNEQFF; CDR3nt: TGTGCCAGCAGTCCCCGACCGACTAGCGGGGGGGGGAATGAGCAGTTCTTC
d_gene: -; abundance: medium-sized; j_gene: TRBJ2-7; v_gene: TRBV6-1; CDR3aa: CASGAFSYEQYF; CDR3nt: TGTGCCAGCGGAGCCTTCTCCTACGAGCAGTACTTC
d_gene: -; abundance: few; j_gene: TRBJ2-1; v_gene: TRBV6-2/TRBV6-3; CDR3aa: CASSFRDIYNEQFF; CDR3nt: TGTGCCAGCAGTTTCCGGGACATTTACAATGAGCAGTTCTTC
d_gene: TRBD2; abundance: -; j_gene: TRBJ2-1; v_gene: TRBV7-3; CDR3aa: CASSLNYGGTYNEKFF; CDR3nt: TGTGCCAGCAGCTTAAATTACGGGGGGACCTACAATGAGAAGTTCTTC
d_gene: -; abundance: few; j_gene: TRBJ1-1; v_gene: TRBV12-3/TRBV12-4; CDR3aa: CDSSFGLTNTEAFF; CDR3nt: TGTGACAGCAGTTTCGGGCTGACGAACACTGAGGCTTTCTTT
d_gene: -; abundance: -; j_gene: TRBJ1-1; v_gene: TRBV6-1; CDR3aa: CASSERADSEGFF; CDR3nt: TGTGCCAGCAGTGAAAGGGCAGACAGTGAAGGTTTCTTT
d_gene: -; abundance: few; j_gene: TRBJ2-2; v_gene: TRBV6-1; CDR3aa: CASSDRVAGLNTGELFF; CDR3nt: TGTGCCAGCAGTGACCGTGTCGCGGGCCTGAACACCGGGGAGCTGTTTTTT
d_gene: -; abundance: few; j_gene: TRBJ2-5; v_gene: TRBV6-2/TRBV6-3; CDR3aa: CASSGTSRETQYF; CDR3nt: TGTGCCAGTTCGGGAACTAGCAGGGAGACCCAGTACTTC
d_gene: -; abundance: -; j_gene: TRBJ2-1; v_gene: TRBV18; CDR3aa: CASSPLTGNNEQFF; CDR3nt: TGTGCCAGCTCACCGCTCACAGGGAACAATGAGCAGTTCTTC
d_gene: -; abundance: -; j_gene: TRBJ2-5; v_gene: TRBV6-6; CDR3aa: CASSWSRRQGQTQYF; CDR3nt: TGTGCCAGCAGTTGGTCGAGGAGGCAGGGCCAGACCCAGTACTTC
d_gene: TRBD2; abundance: -; j_gene: TRBJ2-3; v_gene: TRBV20-1; CDR3aa: CSARSSGGTSGDPRTGTQYF; CDR3nt: TGCAGTGCTAGGTCAAGTGGGGGGACTAGCGGTGACCCTCGCACAGGTACGCAGTATTTT
d_gene: TRBD1; abundance: medium-sized; j_gene: TRBJ2-7; v_gene: TRBV30; CDR3aa: CAWSGTGEDEQYF; CDR3nt: TGTGCCTGGAGCGGGACAGGGGAAGACGAGCAGTACTTC
d_gene: -; abundance: -; j_gene: TRBJ1-1; v_gene: TRBV20-1; CDR3aa: CSARDSAYETEAFF; CDR3nt: TGCAGTGCTAGAGATTCAGCTTACGAGACTGAAGCTTTCTTT
d_gene: -; abundance: few; j_gene: TRBJ1-1; v_gene: TRBV10-3; CDR3aa: CAIRGTCENTEAFF; CDR3nt: TGTGCCATCAGGGGGACATGTGAGAACACTGAAGCTTTCTTT
d_gene: TRBD2; abundance: -; j_gene: TRBJ2-1; v_gene: TRBV7-3; CDR3aa: CASSSLAGWGNEQFF; CDR3nt: TGTGCCAGCAGCTCTCTAGCGGGGTGGGGGAATGAGCAGTTCTTC
d_gene: TRBD1; abundance: few; j_gene: TRBJ1-6; v_gene: TRBV12-3/TRBV12-4; CDR3aa: CASTTGGANSPLHF; CDR3nt: TGTGCCAGCACCACAGGGGGCGCAAATTCACCCCTCCACTTT
d_gene: -; abundance: many; j_gene: TRBJ2-3; v_gene: TRBV7-3; CDR3aa: CASSLTSGGLDTQYF; CDR3nt: TGTGCCAGCAGCTTAACGTCGGGTGGACTAGATACGCAGTATTTT
d_gene: TRBD2; abundance: many; j_gene: TRBJ2-5; v_gene: TRBV3-1; CDR3aa: CASSQDGRGAPAYQETQYF; CDR3nt: TGTGCCAGCAGCCAAGATGGGCGGGGGGCCCCAGCCTACCAAGAGACCCAGTACTTC
d_gene: TRBD1; abundance: medium-sized; j_gene: TRBJ2-3; v_gene: TRBV2; CDR3aa: CASSSVGQVTDTQYF; CDR3nt: TGTGCCAGCAGTTCCGTAGGACAGGTCACAGATACGCAGTATTTT
d_gene: -; abundance: medium-sized; j_gene: TRBJ2-2; v_gene: TRBV20-1; CDR3aa: CSALGTDNTGELFF; CDR3nt: TGCAGTGCCCTCGGTACTGATAACACCGGGGAGCTGTTTTTT
d_gene: -; abundance: -; j_gene: TRBJ2-3; v_gene: TRBV6-1; CDR3aa: CASSVMGTLAPDTQYF; CDR3nt: TGTGCCAGCAGTGTCATGGGGACACTGGCCCCAGATACGCAGTATTTT
d_gene: -; abundance: many; j_gene: TRBJ2-2; v_gene: TRBV20-1; CDR3aa: CSARVGGLDTGELFF; CDR3nt: TGCAGTGCTAGAGTAGGGGGTTTGGACACCGGGGAGCTGTTTTTT
d_gene: -; abundance: many; j_gene: TRBJ2-3; v_gene: TRBV12-3/TRBV12-4; CDR3aa: CASRGRSGRTDTQYF; CDR3nt: TGTGCCAGCAGGGGGAGAAGCGGACGCACAGATACGCAGTATTTT
d_gene: TRBD2; abundance: few; j_gene: TRBJ2-7; v_gene: TRBV20-1; CDR3aa: CSASGAGFYEQYF; CDR3nt: TGCAGTGCTAGTGGAGCGGGGTTCTACGAGCAGTACTTC
d_gene: TRBD1; abundance: many; j_gene: TRBJ2-2; v_gene: TRBV2; CDR3aa: CASMTGFSTGELFF; CDR3nt: TGTGCCAGCATGACAGGGTTTTCAACCGGGGAGCTGTTTTTT
d_gene: -; abundance: medium-sized; j_gene: TRBJ2-7; v_gene: TRBV28; CDR3aa: CASSSNYEQYF; CDR3nt: TGTGCCAGCAGTTCGAACTACGAGCAGTACTTC
d_gene: TRBD1; abundance: few; j_gene: TRBJ2-5; v_gene: TRBV5-1; CDR3aa: CASSSPMDRVYETQYF; CDR3nt: TGCGCCAGCAGCTCCCCGATGGACAGGGTTTATGAGACCCAGTACTTC
d_gene: -; abundance: many; j_gene: TRBJ1-4; v_gene: TRBV29-1; CDR3aa: CSVWYNEKLFF; CDR3nt: TGCAGCGTTTGGTACAATGAAAAACTGTTTTTT
d_gene: TRBD2; abundance: -; j_gene: TRBJ2-7; v_gene: TRBV20-1; CDR3aa: CSAATGTMTYEQYF; CDR3nt: TGCAGTGCCGCAACCGGGACTATGACCTACGAGCAGTACTTC
d_gene: TRBD2; abundance: many; j_gene: TRBJ2-1; v_gene: TRBV5-6; CDR3aa: CASSFFQLAGGRNEQFF; CDR3nt: TGTGCCAGCAGCTTTTTCCAACTAGCGGGGGGGCGTAATGAGCAGTTCTTC
d_gene: -; abundance: many; j_gene: TRBJ1-5; v_gene: TRBV28; CDR3aa: CASSYRGASSNQPQHF; CDR3nt: TGTGCCAGCAGTTATCGAGGGGCGTCCAGCAATCAGCCCCAGCATTTT
d_gene: -; abundance: -; j_gene: TRBJ2-3; v_gene: TRBV7-3; CDR3aa: CASSLTRGGATDTQYF; CDR3nt: TGTGCCAGCAGCTTAACTAGAGGGGGGGCTACAGATACGCAGTATTTT
d_gene: -; abundance: -; j_gene: TRBJ1-2; v_gene: TRBV7-8; CDR3aa: CASSLAFGSVYTF; CDR3nt: TGTGCCAGCAGCTTAGCGTTCGGGTCTGTCTACACCTTC
d_gene: -; abundance: many; j_gene: TRBJ1-1; v_gene: TRBV3-1; CDR3aa: CASSRETGANTEAFF; CDR3nt: TGTGCCAGCAGCCGAGAGACGGGTGCGAACACTGAAGCTTTCTTT
d_gene: TRBD2; abundance: many; j_gene: TRBJ2-1; v_gene: TRBV20-1; CDR3aa: CSARDLASGGAFF; CDR3nt: TGCAGTGCTAGAGATCTGGCTAGCGGGGGGGCCTTCTTC